These T cell receptor beta chains were read from a single sample in a study of blood T cell repertoires in COVID-19. The method was immunoSEQ multiplex PCR; TCRdb's version includes in-frame clones alone and lacks a portion of them. The table has under 250,000 clones, 65% to 85% seen once. Sequenced: peripheral blood. All receptors come from a man in his fifties with active or convalescent COVID-19. CDR3s include the opening cysteine and the closing phenylalanine or tryptophan. A D gene is named only where the DNA matches it firmly. Expanded clones get a size class; other rows say once, few or many, or leave the size out.

CDR3nt	CDR3aa	v_gene	j_gene	d_gene	abundance
TGCGCCAGCAGCAGCGTGGTTAACACTGAAGCTTTCTTT	CASSSVVNTEAFF	TRBV5-1	TRBJ1-1	.	once
TGCGCCAGCAGCCAACCGGGACAGGGAGGCACTGAAGCTTTCTTT	CASSQPGQGGTEAFF	TRBV4-1	TRBJ1-1	TRBD1	.
TGTGCCAGCAGTTGGGCCCAGAACACTGAAGCTTTCTTT	CASSWAQNTEAFF	TRBV5-4	TRBJ1-1	.	.
TGTGCCAGCAGCTTTCGGACAGGGGGCCAGGAGACCCAGTACTTC	CASSFRTGGQETQYF	TRBV21-1	TRBJ2-5	.	.
TGTGCCAGCAGTCCCGGGACAGGTCTCCGGGAGCTGTTTTTT	CASSPGTGLRELFF	TRBV6-5	TRBJ2-2	TRBD1	.
TGCGCCAGCAGCTTGTTTAGCGGGGGCCTCGGTGGGAATGAGCAGTTCTTC	CASSLFSGGLGGNEQFF	TRBV5-1	TRBJ2-1	TRBD2	few
TGTGCCAGTAGTATAGTCGCGGGGGCGTACGAGCAGTACTTC	CASSIVAGAYEQYF	TRBV19	TRBJ2-7	.	.
TGTGCCACCTGGGACAGGCTAAACTATGGCTACACCTTC	CATWDRLNYGYTF	TRBV19	TRBJ1-2	TRBD1	few
TGTGCCAGCTCATCCTCGACAGGTAACACTGAAGCTTTCTTT	CASSSSTGNTEAFF	TRBV18	TRBJ1-1	.	.
TGTGCCAGCAGTTACTCGTTGGTCTCGGGGACCGGGGAGCTGTTTTTT	CASSYSLVSGTGELFF	TRBV6-2/TRBV6-3	TRBJ2-2	.	.
TGTGCCAGCAGCATAGAGGCTAGCGGGAGGTACAATGAGCAGTTCTTC	CASSIEASGRYNEQFF	TRBV7-2	TRBJ2-1	TRBD2	.
TGTGCCACCAGCAGAGGGGACAGGGCGACCGGGGTTGAAAAACTGTTTTTT	CATSRGDRATGVEKLFF	TRBV15	TRBJ1-4	TRBD1	once
TGTGCCACCAGTGCTCTAGGAGTCGCCGGGGAGCTGTTTTTT	CATSALGVAGELFF	TRBV24-1	TRBJ2-2	.	.
TGTGCCAGTAGTACAAGAGGAGGCAGAAGAAACACCATATATTTT	CASSTRGGRRNTIYF	TRBV19	TRBJ1-3	.	once
TGTGCCAGCAGTTTAGAACGTCCCAGGGGCACAGATACGCAGTATTTT	CASSLERPRGTDTQYF	TRBV28	TRBJ2-3	.	.
TGTGCCAGCAGCCAAGATTCAGCGGGCACCACCGGGGAGCTGTTTTTT	CASSQDSAGTTGELFF	TRBV4-2	TRBJ2-2	.	few
TGTGCCAGCAGCCAAGGGGACAGGGGGCGAGGCTACACCTTC	CASSQGDRGRGYTF	TRBV3-1/TRBV3-2	TRBJ1-2	TRBD1	.
TGTGCCAGCAGCTCGGGACAGGGCGGTGAGCAGTTCTTC	CASSSGQGGEQFF	TRBV7-3	TRBJ2-1	TRBD1	.
TGTGCCTGGAGTGCAGGGCTTCTAAACACTGAAGCTTTCTTT	CAWSAGLLNTEAFF	TRBV30	TRBJ1-1	.	.
TGTGCCAGCAGCCCCAGGGTCGAGGAGACCCAGTACTTC	CASSPRVEETQYF	TRBV28	TRBJ2-5	.	.